Here is one T cell receptor beta chain with its context. Its specificity is unknown. TCRdb analysed the reads with MiXCR anew, one entry per CDR3 protein. The sample contains around 240,000 distinct CDR3 sequences, 22% of which appear only once. This record comes from a study of T cell repertoires in cytomegalovirus infection. Study overall: It can be stated that public TCR beta signatures indicated CMV infection as well as a matching HLA type.

Overall study findings and caveats: Identification of carriers of CMV plus the relevant HLA was achieved through cumulative public TCR beta family frequency. CMV-specific HLA-C-restricted TCR beta clonotypes dominated the ex vivo response.

Trimming removed 3 bases from V and 5 bases from J, with 18 bases in between. This CDR3 is built from 16 residues. In germline, CDR1 is MDHEN, CDR2 SYDVKM. The clonotype comes from a human donor in good health (CMV status not recorded). Some clones in this sample may be carry-over from other donors' samples. The sample was CD8+ T cells from PBMCs. The chain carries TRBV28 and TRBJ2-3; the D gene is possibly TRBD2 (7 bases). CDR3 in DNA: TGTGCCAGCAGTTTCGGGGGACGGGGGGCCTTAGATACGCAGTATTTT. It encodes CASSFGGRGALDTQYF.